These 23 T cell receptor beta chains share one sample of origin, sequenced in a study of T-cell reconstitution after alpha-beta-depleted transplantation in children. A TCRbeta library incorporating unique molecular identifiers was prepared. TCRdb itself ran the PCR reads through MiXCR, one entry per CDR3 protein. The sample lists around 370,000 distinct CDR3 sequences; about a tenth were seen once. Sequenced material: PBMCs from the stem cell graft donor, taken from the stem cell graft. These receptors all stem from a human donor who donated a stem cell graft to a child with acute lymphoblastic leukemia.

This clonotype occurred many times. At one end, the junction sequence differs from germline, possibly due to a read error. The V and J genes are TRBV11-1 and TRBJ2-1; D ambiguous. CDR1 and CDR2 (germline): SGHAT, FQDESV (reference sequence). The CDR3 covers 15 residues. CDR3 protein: CASSVAPEANNEQFF. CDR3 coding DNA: TGTGCCAGCAGCGTAGCCCCCGAGGCCAACAATGAGCAGTTCTTC. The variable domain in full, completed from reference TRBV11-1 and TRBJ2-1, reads EAEVAQSPRYKITEKSQAVAFWCDPISGHATLYWYRQILGQGPELLVQFQDESVVDDSQLPKDRFSAERLKGVDSTLKIQPAELGDSAMYLCASSVAPEANNEQFFGPGTRLTVL.

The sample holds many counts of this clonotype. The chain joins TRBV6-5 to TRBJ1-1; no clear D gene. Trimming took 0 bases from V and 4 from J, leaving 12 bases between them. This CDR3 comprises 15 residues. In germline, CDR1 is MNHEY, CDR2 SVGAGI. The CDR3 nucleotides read TGTGCCAGCAGTTACTCGATTCGGGGAGTCACTGAAGCTTTCTTT. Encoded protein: CASSYSIRGVTEAFF.

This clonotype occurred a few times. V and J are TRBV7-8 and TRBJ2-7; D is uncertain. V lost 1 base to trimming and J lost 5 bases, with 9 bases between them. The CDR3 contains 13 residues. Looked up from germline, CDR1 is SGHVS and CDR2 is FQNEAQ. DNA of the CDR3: TGTGCCAGCAGCTTAGGTCTTGCCCACGAGCAGTACTTC. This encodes CASSLGLAHEQYF. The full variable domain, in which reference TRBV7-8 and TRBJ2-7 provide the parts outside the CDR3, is GAGVSQSPRYKVAKRGQDVALRCDPISGHVSLFWYQQALGQGPEFLTYFQNEAQLDKSGLPSDRFFAERPEGSVSTLKIQRTQQEDSAVYLCASSLGLAHEQYFGPGTRLTVT.

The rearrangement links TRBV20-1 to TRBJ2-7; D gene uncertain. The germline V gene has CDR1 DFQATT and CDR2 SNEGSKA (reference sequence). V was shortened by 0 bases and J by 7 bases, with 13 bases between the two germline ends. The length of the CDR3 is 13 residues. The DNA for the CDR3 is TGCAGTGCTAGAGATATGGGTACTGGGGAGCAGTACTTC. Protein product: CSARDMGTGEQYF.

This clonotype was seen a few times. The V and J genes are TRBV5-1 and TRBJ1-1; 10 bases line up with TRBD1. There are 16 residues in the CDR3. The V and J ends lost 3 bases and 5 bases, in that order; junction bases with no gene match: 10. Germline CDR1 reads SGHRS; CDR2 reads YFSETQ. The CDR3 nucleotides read TGCGCCAGCAGCTCAGGGACAGGGGCCCCGGGGACTGAAGCTTTCTTT. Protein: CASSSGTGAPGTEAFF.

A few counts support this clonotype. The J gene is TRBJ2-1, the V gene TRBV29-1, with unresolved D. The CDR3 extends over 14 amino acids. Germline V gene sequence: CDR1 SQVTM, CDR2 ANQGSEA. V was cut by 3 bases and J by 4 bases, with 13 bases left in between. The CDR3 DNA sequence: TGCAGCGTTGAGTCCACGAGTCCTTACAATGAGCAGTTCTTC. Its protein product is CSVESTSPYNEQFF.

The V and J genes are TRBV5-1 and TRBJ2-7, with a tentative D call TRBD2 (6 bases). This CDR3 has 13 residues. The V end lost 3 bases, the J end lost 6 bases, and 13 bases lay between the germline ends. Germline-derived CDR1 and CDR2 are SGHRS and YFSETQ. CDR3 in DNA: TGCGCCAGCAGCTCGGGACTCGAGGCCGAGCAGTACTTC. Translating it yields CASSSGLEAEQYF.

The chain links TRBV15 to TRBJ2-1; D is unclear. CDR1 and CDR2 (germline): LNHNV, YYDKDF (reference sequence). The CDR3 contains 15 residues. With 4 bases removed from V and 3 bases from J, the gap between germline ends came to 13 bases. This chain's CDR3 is CATSNGRELYNEQFF. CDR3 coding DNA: TGTGCCACCAGCAACGGCAGAGAGCTCTACAATGAGCAGTTCTTC.

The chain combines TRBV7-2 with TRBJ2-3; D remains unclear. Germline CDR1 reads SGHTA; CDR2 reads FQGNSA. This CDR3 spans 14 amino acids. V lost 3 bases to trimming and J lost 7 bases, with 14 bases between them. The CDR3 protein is CASSLSGARNTQYF. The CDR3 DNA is TGTGCCAGCAGCTTGTCCGGTGCACGAAATACGCAGTATTTT.

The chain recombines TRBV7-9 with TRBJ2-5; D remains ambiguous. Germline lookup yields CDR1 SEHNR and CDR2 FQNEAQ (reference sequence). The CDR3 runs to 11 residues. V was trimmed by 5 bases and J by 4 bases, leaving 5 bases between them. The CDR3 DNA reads TGTGCCAGCAGCCCCACAGAGACCCAGTACTTC. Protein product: CASSPTETQYF.

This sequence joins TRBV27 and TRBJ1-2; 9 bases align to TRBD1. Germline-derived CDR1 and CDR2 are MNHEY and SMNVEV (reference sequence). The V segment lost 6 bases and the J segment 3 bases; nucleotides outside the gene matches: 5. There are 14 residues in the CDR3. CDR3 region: CASRLTGGYYGYTF. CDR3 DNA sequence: TGTGCCAGCAGGCTGACAGGGGGGTACTATGGCTACACCTTC.

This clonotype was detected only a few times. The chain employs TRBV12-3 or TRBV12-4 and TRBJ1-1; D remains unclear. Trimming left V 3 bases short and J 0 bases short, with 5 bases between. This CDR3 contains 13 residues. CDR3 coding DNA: TGTGCCAGCAGTTTTAACATGAACACTGAAGCTTTCTTT. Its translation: CASSFNMNTEAFF.

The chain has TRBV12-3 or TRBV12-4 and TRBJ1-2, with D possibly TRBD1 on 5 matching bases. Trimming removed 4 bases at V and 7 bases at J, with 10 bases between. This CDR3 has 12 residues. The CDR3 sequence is CASSSQGFGYTF. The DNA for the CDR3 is TGTGCCAGCAGTTCCCAGGGTTTTGGCTACACCTTC.

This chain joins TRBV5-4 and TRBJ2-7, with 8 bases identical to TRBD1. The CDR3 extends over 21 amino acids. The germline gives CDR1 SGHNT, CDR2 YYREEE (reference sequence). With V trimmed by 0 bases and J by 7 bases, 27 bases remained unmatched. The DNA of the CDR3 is TGTGCCAGCAGCTTGGACAGGGGGAACGGGGGCGCCGACATGCCTACAGGGGAGCAGTACTTC. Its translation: CASSLDRGNGGADMPTGEQYF.

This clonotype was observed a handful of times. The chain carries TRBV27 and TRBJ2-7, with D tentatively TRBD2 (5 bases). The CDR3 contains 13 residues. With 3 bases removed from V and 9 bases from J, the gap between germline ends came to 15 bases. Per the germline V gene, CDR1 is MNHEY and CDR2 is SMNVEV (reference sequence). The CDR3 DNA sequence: TGTGCCAGCAGTTTCAGACCGTTAGGAGGGCAGTACTTC. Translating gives CASSFRPLGGQYF.

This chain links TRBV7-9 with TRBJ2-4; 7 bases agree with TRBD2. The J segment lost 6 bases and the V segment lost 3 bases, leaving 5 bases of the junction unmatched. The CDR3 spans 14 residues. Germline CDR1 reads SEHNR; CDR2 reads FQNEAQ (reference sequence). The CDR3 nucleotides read TGTGCCAGCAGCTTCCCGGGAGGCACAAACATTCAGTACTTC. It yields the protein CASSFPGGTNIQYF.

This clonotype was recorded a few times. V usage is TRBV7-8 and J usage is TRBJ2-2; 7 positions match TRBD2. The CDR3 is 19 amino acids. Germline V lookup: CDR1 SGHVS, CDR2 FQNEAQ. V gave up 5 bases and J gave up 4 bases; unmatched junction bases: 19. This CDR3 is CASSIDRVTRAGSTGELFF. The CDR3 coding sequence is TGTGCCAGCAGCATAGATAGGGTGACTAGAGCGGGAAGCACCGGGGAGCTGTTTTTT. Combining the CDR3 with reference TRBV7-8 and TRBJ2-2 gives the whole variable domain GAGVSQSPRYKVAKRGQDVALRCDPISGHVSLFWYQQALGQGPEFLTYFQNEAQLDKSGLPSDRFFAERPEGSVSTLKIQRTQQEDSAVYLCASSIDRVTRAGSTGELFFGEGSRLTVL.

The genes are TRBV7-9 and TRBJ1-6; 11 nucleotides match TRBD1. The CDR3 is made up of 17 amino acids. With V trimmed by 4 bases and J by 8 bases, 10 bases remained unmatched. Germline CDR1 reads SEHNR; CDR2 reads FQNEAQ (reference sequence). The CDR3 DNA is TGTGCCAGCAGCTCCCCACCCGGACAGGGGGCTGATTCACCCCTCCACTTT. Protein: CASSSPPGQGADSPLHF. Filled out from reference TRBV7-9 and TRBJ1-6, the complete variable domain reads DTGVSQNPRHKITKRGQNVTFRCDPISEHNRLYWYRQTLGQGPEFLTYFQNEAQLEKSRLLSDRFSAERPKGSFSTLEIQRTEQGDSAMYLCASSSPPGQGADSPLHFGNGTRLTVT.

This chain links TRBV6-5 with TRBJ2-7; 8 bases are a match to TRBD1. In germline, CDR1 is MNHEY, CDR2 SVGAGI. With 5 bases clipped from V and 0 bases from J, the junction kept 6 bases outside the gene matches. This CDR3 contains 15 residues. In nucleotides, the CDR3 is TGTGCCAGCAGTCCATGGACAGGGAGCTCCTACGAGCAGTACTTC. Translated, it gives CASSPWTGSSYEQYF.

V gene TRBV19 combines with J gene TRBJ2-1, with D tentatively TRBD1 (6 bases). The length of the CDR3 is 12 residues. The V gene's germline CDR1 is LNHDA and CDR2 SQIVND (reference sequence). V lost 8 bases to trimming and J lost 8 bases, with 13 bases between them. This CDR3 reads CASSTGSHEQFF. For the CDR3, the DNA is TGTGCCAGTTCTACAGGGAGCCATGAGCAGTTCTTC. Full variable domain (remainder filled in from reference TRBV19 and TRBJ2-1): DGGITQSPKYLFRKEGQNVTLSCEQNLNHDAMYWYRQDPGQGLRLIYYSQIVNDFQKGDIAEGYSVSREKKESFPLTVTSAQKNPTAFYLCASSTGSHEQFFGPGTRLTVL.

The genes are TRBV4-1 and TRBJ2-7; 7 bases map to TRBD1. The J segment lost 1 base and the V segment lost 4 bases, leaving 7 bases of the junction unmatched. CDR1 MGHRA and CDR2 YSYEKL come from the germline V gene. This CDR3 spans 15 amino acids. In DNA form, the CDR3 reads TGCGCCAGCAGCCGAACCGCACAGGGGTCCTACGAGCAGTACTTC. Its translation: CASSRTAQGSYEQYF.

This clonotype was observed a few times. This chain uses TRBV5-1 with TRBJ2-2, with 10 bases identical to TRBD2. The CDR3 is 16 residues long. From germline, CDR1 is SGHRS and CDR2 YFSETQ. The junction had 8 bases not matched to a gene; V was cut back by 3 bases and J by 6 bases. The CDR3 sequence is CASSSLAGAGAGELFF. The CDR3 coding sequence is TGCGCCAGCAGCTCCCTAGCGGGAGCCGGGGCCGGGGAGCTGTTTTTT.

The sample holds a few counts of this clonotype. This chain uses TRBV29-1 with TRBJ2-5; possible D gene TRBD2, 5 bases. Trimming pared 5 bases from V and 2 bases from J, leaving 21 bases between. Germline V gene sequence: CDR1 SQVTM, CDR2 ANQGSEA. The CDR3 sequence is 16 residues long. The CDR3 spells CSVTATLQDFQETQYF. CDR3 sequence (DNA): TGCAGCGTTACAGCGACACTTCAGGACTTTCAAGAGACCCAGTACTTC. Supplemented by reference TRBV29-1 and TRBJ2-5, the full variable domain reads SAVISQKPSRDICQRGTSLTIQCQVDSQVTMMFWYRQQPGQSLTLIATANQGSEATYESGFVIDKFPISRPNLTFSTLTVSNMSPEDSSIYLCSVTATLQDFQETQYFGPGTRLLVL.